The 8 T cell receptor beta chains listed next were all sequenced from one sample in a study of metastatic and nonmetastatic thyroid tumors. The entire patient cohort was treatment-naive prior to thyroid surgery. With MiXCR, TCRdb called clones anew from the PCR reads. The sample holds more than 8,000 clones, about 23% seen once. The sample taken for sequencing was tumor tissue. These receptors all come from a female donor with papillary thyroid cancer or a benign thyroid nodule (not recorded which). Some clones in this sample may be carry-over from other donors' samples.

This clone is medium-sized in the sample. CDR3 DNA sequence: TGTGCCAGCAGCCGAAGCGGAAACACCATATATTTT. This codes for CASSRSGNTIYF. This chain uses TRBV11-2 with TRBJ1-3, with D unclear. Between the trimmed V and J ends, which lost 5 bases and 4 bases, there was a span of 6 bases. CDR3 size: 12 residues. Germline lookup yields CDR1 SGHAT and CDR2 FQNNGV.

This clone was seen at least ten times. The V call is TRBV20-1, the J call TRBJ1-5, with 10 bases identical to TRBD1. CDR3 length equals 17 residues. Germline CDR1 is DFQATT and CDR2 is SNEGSKA (reference sequence). The J segment lost 0 bases and the V segment lost 6 bases, leaving 11 bases of the junction unmatched. CDR3 sequence (DNA): TGCAGTGCAACCGGGACAGGGGTTATTTATAGCAATCAGCCCCAGCATTTT. Translation: CSATGTGVIYSNQPQHF.

The rearrangement links TRBV5-5 to TRBJ2-1, with TRBD2 matching over 10 bases. This CDR3 comprises 16 residues. Germline trimming cut 3 bases from V and 7 bases from J; bases unmatched to any gene: 10. The germline gives CDR1 SGHKS, CDR2 YYEKEE (reference sequence). This CDR3 is CASSSRTSGAGNEQFF. The CDR3 bases are TGTGCCAGCAGCTCTCGTACTAGCGGGGCAGGGAATGAGCAGTTCTTC.

The DNA of the CDR3 is TGTGCCAGCAGCTTCCTCACAGATACGCAGTATTTT. This translates into CASSFLTDTQYF. The V call is TRBV7-9, the J call TRBJ2-3, with no clear D. The germline V and J ends were trimmed by 3 bases and 2 bases, with 3 bases remaining between them. The CDR3 extends over 12 amino acids. Germline CDR1 reads SEHNR; CDR2 reads FQNEAQ (reference sequence).

This clone is judged large. The chain combines TRBV12-3 or TRBV12-4 with TRBJ1-1; D may be TRBD1 (5 bases). The ends were cut back, 2 bases at V and 8 bases at J, with 9 bases in the middle. The CDR3 has 12 residues. This CDR3 reads CASSLYGAEAFF. In DNA form, the CDR3 reads TGTGCCAGCAGTTTATATGGGGCGGAAGCTTTCTTT.

About this clone: One end of the junction is discordant with germline, which a read error may explain. The gene calls are TRBV2 and TRBJ1-1; D gene uncertain. There are 11 residues in the CDR3. Per germline, CDR1 SNHLY and CDR2 FYNNEI. The chain's CDR3 is CASRTANKRIF. The CDR3 bases are TGTGCCAGCAGGACCGCTAATAAGCGGATCTTT. The full variable domain, its missing parts supplied by reference TRBV2 and TRBJ1-1, is EPEVTQTPSHQVTQMGQEVILRCVPISNHLYFYWYRQILGQKVEFLVSFYNNEISEKSEIFDDQFSVERPDGSNFTLKIRSTKLEDSAMYFCASRTANKRIFGQGTRLTVV.

By share, this clone ranks as medium-sized. This chain joins TRBV20-1 and TRBJ2-2, with 7 bases fitting TRBD1. The germline V gene encodes CDR1 DFQATT and CDR2 SNEGSKA (reference sequence). This CDR3 is built from 15 residues. The ends lost 4 bases at V and 6 bases at J; junction bases unmatched: 11. The CDR3 DNA is TGCAGTGCTAAAAACCGGGACAGTTTAGCCGGGGAGCTGTTTTTT. It encodes CSAKNRDSLAGELFF.

There are a few counts of this clone. The V and J genes are TRBV6-4 and TRBJ2-7, with 10 bases identical to TRBD2. V lost 6 bases, J lost 4 bases, and 12 bases stayed unmatched. In germline, CDR1 is MRHNA, CDR2 SNTAGT. This CDR3 contains 16 residues. The CDR3 sequence is CASSFLAGEASYEQYF. CDR3 bases: TGTGCCAGCAGCTTTCTAGCGGGAGAAGCCTCATACGAGCAGTACTTC.